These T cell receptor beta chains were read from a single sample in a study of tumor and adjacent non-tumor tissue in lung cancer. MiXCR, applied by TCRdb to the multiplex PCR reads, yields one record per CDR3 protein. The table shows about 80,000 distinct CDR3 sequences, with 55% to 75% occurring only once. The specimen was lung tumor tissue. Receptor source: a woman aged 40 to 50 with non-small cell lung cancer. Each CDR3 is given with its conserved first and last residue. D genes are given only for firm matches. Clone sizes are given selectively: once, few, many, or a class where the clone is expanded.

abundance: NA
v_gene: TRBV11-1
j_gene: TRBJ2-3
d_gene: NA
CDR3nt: TGTGTCAGCAGCCCCGGTGGCGATACACAGTATTTT
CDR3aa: CVSSPGGDTQYF

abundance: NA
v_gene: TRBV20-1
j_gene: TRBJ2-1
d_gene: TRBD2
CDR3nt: TGCAGTACCCTAGGCCCTAGCGGGAGTATCTCCTACAATGAGCAGATCTTC
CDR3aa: CSTLGPSGSISYNEQIF

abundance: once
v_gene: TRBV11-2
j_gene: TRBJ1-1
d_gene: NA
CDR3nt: TGTGCCAGTATCAATTCGGGGATTGAAGCTTTCTTT
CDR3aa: CASINSGIEAFF

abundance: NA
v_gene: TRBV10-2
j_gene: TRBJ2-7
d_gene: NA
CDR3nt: TGCGACAGCAGTACGGGACGGGGATACGAGCAGTACTTC
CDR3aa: CDSSTGRGYEQYF

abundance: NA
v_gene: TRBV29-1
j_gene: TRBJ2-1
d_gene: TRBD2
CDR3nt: TGCAGTGTTGAAGCAATGACTAGCGTGAGGGGGGGTGAGAAGTTCTTC
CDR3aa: CSVEAMTSVRGGEKFF

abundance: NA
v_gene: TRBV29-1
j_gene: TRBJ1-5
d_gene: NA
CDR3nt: TGCAGTCCAAGCTTCGGGGCAGATGCGCAGCATTTT
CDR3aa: CSPSFGADAQHF

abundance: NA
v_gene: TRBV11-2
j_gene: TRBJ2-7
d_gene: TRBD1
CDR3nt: TGTGCTAGCAGCCCAACCCAGGGGGTCCCCTACGATCAGTACTTC
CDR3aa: CASSPTQGVPYDQYF

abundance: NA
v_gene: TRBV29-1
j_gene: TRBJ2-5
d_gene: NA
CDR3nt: TGCAGCGCTGAGGACATAACACTTCCACAAGAGACCCAGTACTTC
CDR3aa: CSAEDITLPQETQYF

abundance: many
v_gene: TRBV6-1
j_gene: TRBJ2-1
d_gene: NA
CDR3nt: TGTGCCAGCACCGGACGATACAATGAGCAGTTCTTC
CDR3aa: CASTGRYNEQFF

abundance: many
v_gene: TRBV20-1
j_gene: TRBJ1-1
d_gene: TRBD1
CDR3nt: TGCAGTGCTAGAGGGACAGGGGAGACTGAAGCTTTCTTT
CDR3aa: CSARGTGETEAFF

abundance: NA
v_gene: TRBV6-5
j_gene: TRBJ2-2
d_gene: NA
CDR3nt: TGTGCCAGCAGACTTGCTCCGAGCACCGGGGAGCTGTTTTTT
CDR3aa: CASRLAPSTGELFF

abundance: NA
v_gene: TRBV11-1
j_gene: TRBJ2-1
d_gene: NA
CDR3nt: TGTGCCAGCGGCTTACAAAGGGGATGGGATCAGCTCTTC
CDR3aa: CASGLQRGWDQLF

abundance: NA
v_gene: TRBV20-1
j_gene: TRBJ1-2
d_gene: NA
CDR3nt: TGCAGTGCTAGTACAGTAGCTAACTATGGCTACACCTTC
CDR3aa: CSASTVANYGYTF

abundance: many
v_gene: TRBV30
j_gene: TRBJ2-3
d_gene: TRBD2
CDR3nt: TGTGCCTGGAGCTTGGGACTAGCGGGGAGCACAGATACGCAGTATTTT
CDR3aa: CAWSLGLAGSTDTQYF

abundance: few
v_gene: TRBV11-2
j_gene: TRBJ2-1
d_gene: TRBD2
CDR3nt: TGTGCCAGCAGTTTAGGATCGGGACTAGTGGGTGAGCAGTTCTTC
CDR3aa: CASSLGSGLVGEQFF

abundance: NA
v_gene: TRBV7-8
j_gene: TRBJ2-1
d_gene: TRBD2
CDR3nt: TGTACCAGCAACTCGGGACTAGCGGGAGGGTACAATGAGCAGTTCTTC
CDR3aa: CTSNSGLAGGYNEQFF

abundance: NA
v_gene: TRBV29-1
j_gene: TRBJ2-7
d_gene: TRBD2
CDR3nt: TGCAACGTTGAGAATAGCGGGTCCTACGAACAGTACTTC
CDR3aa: CNVENSGSYEQYF

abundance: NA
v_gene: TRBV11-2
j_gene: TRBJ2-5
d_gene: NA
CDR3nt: TGTACCAACAGCTCCGGGGCTTTCAAAGAGACCCAGTACTTC
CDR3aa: CTNSSGAFKETQYF

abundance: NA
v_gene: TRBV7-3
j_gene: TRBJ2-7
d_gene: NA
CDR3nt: TGTACCAGCAGCCCGGGCCCCCTCTACGAGCAGTACTTC
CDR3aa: CTSSPGPLYEQYF

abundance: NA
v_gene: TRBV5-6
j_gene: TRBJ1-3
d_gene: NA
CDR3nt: TGTGCCAGCAGCACAGGACAGCATGGAAACACCATATATTTT
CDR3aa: CASSTGQHGNTIYF

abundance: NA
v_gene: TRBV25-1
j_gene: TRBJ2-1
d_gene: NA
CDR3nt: TGTACCAGCAGTCGGAGCGGCTCCTACGATGAGCAGTTCTTC
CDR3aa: CTSSRSGSYDEQFF

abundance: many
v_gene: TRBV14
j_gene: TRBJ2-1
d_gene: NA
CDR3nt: TGTGCCAGCAGCCAATATAGGGGGAGAGGAACGGATGAGCAGTTCTTC
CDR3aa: CASSQYRGRGTDEQFF

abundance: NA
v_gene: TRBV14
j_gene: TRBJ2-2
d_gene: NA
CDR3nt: TGTGCCAGCAGAGCAGGAAGGAACACCGGGGAGCTGTTTTTT
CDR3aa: CASRAGRNTGELFF

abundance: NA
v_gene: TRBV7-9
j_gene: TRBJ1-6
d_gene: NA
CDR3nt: TGTGCCAGCTGCATACGAGGGACAAATTCACCCCTCCACTTT
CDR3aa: CASCIRGTNSPLHF

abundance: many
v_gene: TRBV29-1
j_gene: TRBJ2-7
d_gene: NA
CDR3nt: TGCAGCGTTCTTACCGGGGGTGCCTACGAGCAGTACTTC
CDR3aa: CSVLTGGAYEQYF

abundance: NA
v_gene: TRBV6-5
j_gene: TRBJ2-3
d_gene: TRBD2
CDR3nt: TGTGCCAGCAGATCGCGGGGGGGCCTGAGAGTTACGCAGTATTTT
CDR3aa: CASRSRGGLRVTQYF